Following are 19 T cell receptor beta chains from one sample sequenced in a study of CD8 T cells in Susac syndrome. RNA in amounts of roughly 0.5 to 1 ug was reverse transcribed with random hexamers. TCRdb ran MiXCR on the immunoSEQ multiplex PCR reads and lists one entry per CDR3 protein. This table holds 70,000 or so distinct CDR3 sequences, over 85% found once. The sample was CD8+ T cells from PBMCs. These receptors all stem from a human donor with multiple sclerosis.

This sequence joins TRBV29-1 and TRBJ2-7, with 7 bases identical to TRBD2. Germline assignment: CDR1 SQVTM and CDR2 ANQGSEA. V shed 4 bases, J shed 3 bases, and the junction held 0 bases outside the gene matches. There are 11 residues in the CDR3. The CDR3, as DNA: TGCAGCGTTGGCGGGGGCTACGAGCAGTACTTC. It encodes CSVGGGYEQYF.

The J gene is TRBJ1-1, the V gene TRBV5-1; no reliable D call. The V gene lost 0 bases and the J gene lost 4 bases, with 4 bases spanning the gap. Germline V gene data show CDR1 as SGHRS and CDR2 as YFSETQ. The CDR3 sequence is 12 residues long. The chain's CDR3 is CASSLETTEAFF. The CDR3 region has the DNA TGCGCCAGCAGCTTGGAGACCACTGAAGCTTTCTTT.

V and J are TRBV5-4 and TRBJ2-7; D uncertain. V lost 4 bases and J 3 bases, leaving 17 bases between the germline ends. The CDR3 has 15 amino acids. Per germline, CDR1 SGHNT and CDR2 YYREEE (reference sequence). The CDR3 reads CASSPAAGPGYEQYF. DNA for the CDR3: TGTGCCAGCAGCCCGGCGGCAGGCCCAGGCTACGAGCAGTACTTC.

The chain couples TRBV15 to TRBJ1-4; unclear D gene. This CDR3 region has 15 residues. Germline V gives CDR1 LNHNV, CDR2 YYDKDF (reference sequence). Trimming cost V 1 base and J 0 bases, with 6 bases left between them. The CDR3 nucleotides read TGTGCCACCAGCAGAGCGACAACAACTAATGAAAAACTGTTTTTT. Translating it yields CATSRATTTNEKLFF. Full variable domain (missing parts from reference TRBV15 and TRBJ1-4): DAMVIQNPRYQVTQFGKPVTLSCSQTLNHNVMYWYQQKSSQAPKLLFHYYDKDFNNEADTPDNFQSRRPNTSFCFLDIRSPGLGDTAMYLCATSRATTTNEKLFFGSGTQLSVL.

CDR3 region: CASSRDRDLGRELFF. The CDR3 DNA is TGTGCCAGCAGCCGCGACCGGGATCTGGGTCGGGAGCTGTTTTTT. V gene TRBV7-6 combines with J gene TRBJ2-2, with D maybe TRBD2 (5 bases). Germline CDR1 SGHVS, CDR2 FNYEAQ. The CDR3 covers 15 residues. The V and J ends lost 5 bases and 9 bases respectively, with 19 bases between them.

The chain couples TRBV29-1 to TRBJ1-2; TRBD1 agrees at 7 bases. The junction had 4 bases not matched to a gene; V was cut back by 5 bases and J by 1 base. Germline CDR1 reads SQVTM; CDR2 reads ANQGSEA. This CDR3 is 13 amino acids long. The CDR3 DNA sequence: TGCAGCGTTAGAGACAGGGTTAACTATGGCTACACCTTC. Residues: CSVRDRVNYGYTF.

The gene calls are TRBV11-2 and TRBJ2-5; D perhaps matches TRBD1 (5 bases). With 5 bases removed from V and 0 bases from J, the gap between germline ends came to 7 bases. CDR1 and CDR2 from the germline V gene are SGHAT and FQNNGV. The CDR3 consists of 13 residues. The CDR3 sequence: CASSPGYQETQYF. Written as DNA, the CDR3 is TGTGCCAGCAGCCCAGGGTACCAAGAGACCCAGTACTTC.

V is TRBV7-9 and J is TRBJ1-1; D unresolved. With 1 base removed from V and 2 bases from J, the gap between germline ends came to 17 bases. The CDR3 is 17 amino acids. In germline, CDR1 is SEHNR, CDR2 FQNEAQ (reference sequence). The CDR3 sequence: CASSLVPVGSKNTEAFF. The CDR3 nucleotides read TGTGCCAGCAGCTTAGTCCCGGTGGGCAGTAAAAACACTGAAGCTTTCTTT.

The chain links TRBV29-1 to TRBJ1-1, with D hard to call. Germline V gives CDR1 SQVTM, CDR2 ANQGSEA. This CDR3 has 12 residues. V gave up 3 bases and J gave up 7 bases, with 12 bases separating them. The CDR3 DNA reads TGCAGCGTTGAGGGAAACAGCCTTGAAGCTTTCTTT. Protein product: CSVEGNSLEAFF.

The rearrangement links TRBV12-3 or TRBV12-4 to TRBJ2-1; weak D call: TRBD1 (8 bases). V was pared by 3 bases and J by 7 bases, with 16 bases between. CDR3 size: 15 residues. The CDR3 reads CASSFLQGGGNEQFF. CDR3 DNA: TGTGCCAGCAGTTTCCTACAGGGGGGAGGGAATGAGCAGTTCTTC.

The V and J genes are TRBV7-6 and TRBJ2-7; 11 bases fit TRBD2. This CDR3 has 15 residues. The germline V gene has CDR1 SGHVS and CDR2 FNYEAQ. The junction had 3 bases not matched to a gene; V was cut back by 5 bases and J by 0 bases. The CDR3 protein is CASSMTSGASYEQYF. The CDR3 nucleotides are TGTGCCAGCAGCATGACTAGCGGGGCCTCCTACGAGCAGTACTTC.

CDR3 in amino acids: CASSFPDRGHEQYF. The CDR3 DNA is TGTGCCAGCAGCTTCCCGGACAGGGGGCACGAGCAGTACTTC. This chain joins TRBV7-9 and TRBJ2-7, with 11 bases that match TRBD1. This CDR3 has 14 residues. Germline CDR1 SEHNR, CDR2 FQNEAQ (reference sequence). Trimming at V came to 3 bases and at J to 5 bases, leaving 3 bases not matched to a gene.

This rearrangement joins TRBV25-1 to TRBJ2-7, with D uncertain. V was clipped by 3 bases and J by 0 bases, with 0 bases between them. Germline values: CDR1 MGHDK, CDR2 SYGVNS. The CDR3 consists of 11 residues. CDR3 region: CASSDSYEQYF. The CDR3 bases are TGTGCCAGCAGTGACTCCTACGAGCAGTACTTC.

The V and J genes are TRBV15 and TRBJ2-7; D remains unclear. Trimming took off 1 base at V and 3 bases at J, with 13 bases between the two ends. Germline assignment: CDR1 LNHNV and CDR2 YYDKDF (reference sequence). CDR3 length: 15 amino acids. CDR3 loop: CATSRGAERNYEQYF. The DNA for the CDR3 is TGTGCCACCAGCAGAGGGGCAGAGAGAAACTACGAGCAGTACTTC.

The chain employs TRBV19 and TRBJ1-1; D gene uncertain. Germline assignment: CDR1 LNHDA and CDR2 SQIVND (reference sequence). This CDR3 comprises 14 residues. V was trimmed by 6 bases and J by 0 bases, leaving 11 bases between them. This CDR3 is CASRTHTMNTEAFF. CDR3 nucleotide sequence: TGTGCCAGTAGGACACACACCATGAACACTGAAGCTTTCTTT. The full variable domain, completed using reference TRBV19 and TRBJ1-1, is DGGITQSPKYLFRKEGQNVTLSCEQNLNHDAMYWYRQDPGQGLRLIYYSQIVNDFQKGDIAEGYSVSREKKESFPLTVTSAQKNPTAFYLCASRTHTMNTEAFFGQGTRLTVV.

The chain has TRBV4-1 and TRBJ2-7; D remains unclear. V shed 0 bases and J shed 11 bases, with 17 bases lying between them. The germline V gene has CDR1 MGHRA and CDR2 YSYEKL. This CDR3 region has 14 residues. The CDR3 coding sequence is TGCGCCAGCAGCCAAGATTGGGCTCCCTCGAGGAAGTACTTC. Its protein is CASSQDWAPSRKYF.

This chain links TRBV7-6 with TRBJ2-5; 10 bases align to TRBD2. This CDR3 has 17 residues. CDR1 and CDR2 from the germline V gene are SGHVS and FNYEAQ. Trimming at V came to 2 bases and at J to 3 bases, leaving 9 bases not matched to a gene. Here the CDR3 DNA reads TGTGCCAGCAGCTTACTGGTAGCGGGGGGTTTAGAAGAGACCCAGTACTTC. Translation gives CASSLLVAGGLEETQYF.

This clonotype was detected once. The CDR3 region is CASSLTSRDEQFF. CDR3 sequence (DNA): TGTGCCAGCAGCTTGACTAGCCGCGATGAGCAGTTCTTC. The chain links TRBV7-2 to TRBJ2-1, with TRBD2 matching 7 bases. The CDR3 has 13 amino acids. Germline CDR1 is SGHTA and CDR2 is FQGNSA. Unmatched junction bases numbered 4, after V lost 3 bases and J lost 8 bases.

The chain joins TRBV6-5 to TRBJ2-3; no firm D call. CDR3 length: 13 residues. Germline CDR1 is MNHEY and CDR2 is SVGAGI. Trimming left V 0 bases short and J 4 bases short, with 5 bases between. CDR3 sequence (DNA): TGTGCCAGCAGTTACTCTAAGGCAGATACGCAGTATTTT. Its translation is CASSYSKADTQYF.